Listed below are T cell receptor beta chains from one sample, sequenced in a study of spatial heterogeneity in lung cancer. Each CDR3 protein gets one entry after TCRdb re-called the 5' RACE reads with MiXCR. The data contain about 8,100 distinct CDR3 sequences, 10% to 15% of them seen just once; the ten biggest clones take up approximately 11%. The specimen was lung tumor tissue, collected at surgery. The receptors were sampled from a male donor with early-stage non-small cell lung cancer. The CDR3 runs from the conserved cysteine through the conserved F or W. Fields, in order: V gene, clone size, D gene, J gene, CDR3 protein, CDR3 DNA. A D gene is named only where the DNA matches it firmly. Clone sizes are given selectively: once, few, many, or a class where the clone is expanded.

TRBV5-1,many,.,TRBJ1-6,CASSRTSGGSYNSPLHF,TGCGCCAGCAGCCGGACGTCCGGAGGGTCCTATAATTCACCCCTCCACTTT
TRBV10-2,many,.,TRBJ1-5,CASSEWRKPQHF,TGCGCCAGCAGTGAGTGGAGGAAGCCCCAGCATTTT
TRBV28,medium-sized,TRBD2,TRBJ2-1,CASSFSYPGTSSHEQFF,TGTGCCAGCAGCTTTTCTTACCCCGGGACTAGCAGTCATGAGCAGTTCTTC
TRBV6-1,many,TRBD1,TRBJ1-1,CASREGGREAFF,TGTGCCAGCAGGGAAGGGGGCCGTGAAGCTTTCTTT
TRBV29-1,few,TRBD2,TRBJ2-1,CSVTSGAYNEQFF,TGCAGCGTTACTAGCGGAGCCTACAATGAGCAGTTCTTC
TRBV27,many,.,TRBJ2-2,CASSPPANTGELFF,TGTGCCAGCAGCCCACCAGCAAACACCGGGGAGCTGTTTTTT
TRBV7-9,many,TRBD1,TRBJ2-7,CASSRTGAYEQYF,TGTGCCAGCAGTCGGACAGGGGCCTACGAGCAGTACTTC
TRBV6-5,many,.,TRBJ2-2,CASSYSKFNQELFF,TGTGCCAGCAGTTACTCGAAATTTAATCAGGAGCTGTTTTTT
TRBV5-1,many,TRBD1,TRBJ1-1,CASSLTIQGGNTEAFF,TGCGCCAGCAGCTTGACTATACAGGGGGGGAACACTGAAGCTTTCTTT
TRBV7-8,many,.,TRBJ1-2,CASSPQRAERSYGYTF,TGTGCCAGCAGCCCACAAAGAGCGGAGAGGAGCTATGGCTACACCTTC
TRBV16,many,.,TRBJ2-3,CASSRRGSTDTQYF,TGTGCCAGCAGCCGCAGGGGTTCCACAGATACGCAGTATTTT
TRBV6-1,many,.,TRBJ1-2,CASSAYGYTF,TGTGCCAGCAGTGCCTATGGCTACACCTTC
TRBV7-2,many,.,TRBJ1-2,CASSLGRGVYYGYTF,TGTGCCAGCAGCTTAGGAAGAGGGGTGTACTATGGCTACACCTTC
TRBV7-2,few,TRBD1,TRBJ2-1,CASSFAGTGGNEQFF,TGTGCCAGCAGCTTCGCCGGGACAGGGGGCAATGAGCAGTTCTTC
TRBV6-5,.,.,TRBJ2-7,CASSLGEQYF,TGTGCCAGCAGTTTAGGTGAGCAGTACTTC
TRBV7-2,.,.,TRBJ2-3,CATSGRDGTDTQYF,TGTGCCACCAGTGGCCGGGACGGCACAGATACGCAGTATTTT
TRBV29-1,many,TRBD1,TRBJ2-5,CSVDGTGSSEETQYF,TGCAGCGTTGATGGGACAGGATCGAGCGAAGAGACCCAGTACTTC
TRBV6-5,many,.,TRBJ1-5,CASSDSRDQPQHF,TGTGCCAGCAGCGACAGTCGAGATCAGCCCCAGCATTTT
TRBV11-2,.,.,TRBJ1-2,CASSSGTLIRDYTF,TGTGCCAGCAGCTCTGGGACACTCATCAGGGATTACACCTTC
TRBV27,few,TRBD1,TRBJ2-7,CASSLLTGRRQYF,TGTGCCAGCAGTCTCCTGACAGGGCGGAGGCAGTACTTC
TRBV7-9,large,TRBD2,TRBJ2-7,CASSRLAGGLNEQYF,TGTGCCAGCAGCCGACTAGCGGGAGGGCTTAATGAGCAGTACTTC
TRBV5-6,many,.,TRBJ1-5,CASSFKDIRNQPQHF,TGTGCCAGCAGCTTCAAGGACATTCGCAATCAGCCCCAGCATTTT
TRBV18,medium-sized,.,TRBJ1-1,CASSPDRKTGMNTEAFF,TGTGCCAGCTCACCGGATAGAAAGACAGGAATGAACACTGAAGCTTTCTTT
TRBV7-9,many,TRBD1,TRBJ1-1,CASSLEQGVTEAFF,TGTGCCAGCAGTCTAGAGCAGGGGGTCACTGAAGCTTTCTTT
TRBV28,.,TRBD1,TRBJ1-1,CASSLFGTGLSEAFF,TGTGCCAGCAGTCTTTTTGGGACAGGGTTGTCTGAAGCTTTCTTT
TRBV11-2,many,.,TRBJ2-7,CASSQGTSYEQYF,TGTGCCAGCAGCCAAGGGACCTCCTACGAGCAGTACTTC
TRBV7-9,many,TRBD2,TRBJ2-7,CASAHPLAGAYEQYF,TGTGCCAGCGCCCACCCCCTAGCGGGAGCCTACGAGCAGTACTTC
TRBV6-5,.,.,TRBJ2-3,CASRPGLQAVSTDTQYF,TGTGCCAGCAGGCCGGGCCTCCAGGCTGTGAGCACAGATACGCAGTATTTT
TRBV7-2,.,.,TRBJ2-7,CASSFYICSATYPLAYEQYF,.
TRBV29-1,.,.,TRBJ2-5,CSVGHQTQETQYF,TGCAGCGTTGGCCACCAGACCCAGGAGACCCAGTACTTC
TRBV6-5,.,.,TRBJ2-1,CASSFGQSSYNEQFF,TGTGCCAGCAGTTTCGGACAGAGCTCCTACAATGAGCAGTTCTTC
TRBV15,many,.,TRBJ2-2,CATSTIDTGELFF,TGTGCCACCTCGACAATTGACACCGGGGAGCTGTTTTTT
TRBV7-7,medium-sized,TRBD2,TRBJ2-2,CASSQQPSGRANGELFF,TGTGCTAGCAGCCAACAGCCTAGCGGGAGGGCCAACGGGGAGCTGTTTTTT
TRBV6-2/TRBV6-3,many,TRBD2,TRBJ2-5,CASRRRGGLRYQETQYF,TGTGCCAGCAGACGACGGGGGGGACTCCGGTACCAAGAGACCCAGTACTTC